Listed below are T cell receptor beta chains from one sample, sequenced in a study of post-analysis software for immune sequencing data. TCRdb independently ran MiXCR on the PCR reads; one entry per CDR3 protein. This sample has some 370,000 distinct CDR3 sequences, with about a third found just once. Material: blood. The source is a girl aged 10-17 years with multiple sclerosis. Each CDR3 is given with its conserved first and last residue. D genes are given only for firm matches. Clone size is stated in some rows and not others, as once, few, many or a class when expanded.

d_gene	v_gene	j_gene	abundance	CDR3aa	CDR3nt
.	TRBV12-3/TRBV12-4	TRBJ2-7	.	CASSSPFGQGYVEQYF	TGTGCCAGCAGTTCCCCCTTTGGGCAGGGTTACGTCGAGCAGTACTTC
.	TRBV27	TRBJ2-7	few	CASSRTDGAYEQYF	TGTGCCAGCAGTCGGACCGACGGCGCCTACGAGCAGTACTTC
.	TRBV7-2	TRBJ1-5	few	CASSLTGSNQPQHF	TGTGCCAGCAGCTTGACAGGCAGCAATCAGCCCCAGCATTTT
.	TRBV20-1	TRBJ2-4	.	CSARSHTKNIQYF	TGCAGTGCTAGAAGTCATACCAAAAACATTCAGTACTTC
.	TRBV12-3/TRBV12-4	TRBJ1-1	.	CASRKEAGVNTEAFF	TGTGCCAGCAGAAAAGAGGCAGGGGTGAACACTGAAGCTTTCTTT
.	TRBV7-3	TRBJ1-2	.	CASGQSWTEDGYTF	TGTGCCAGCGGACAATCATGGACAGAGGATGGCTACACCTTC
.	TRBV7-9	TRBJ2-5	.	CASSSSDTTQETQYF	TGTGCCAGCAGCTCGTCGGACACCACCCAAGAGACCCAGTACTTC
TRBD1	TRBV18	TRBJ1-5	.	CASSLGQGSYQPQHF	TGTGCCAGCTCATTGGGACAGGGATCATATCAGCCCCAGCATTTT
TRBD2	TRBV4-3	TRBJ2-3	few	CASSQELAGIRTDTQYF	TGCGCCAGCAGCCAAGAGCTAGCGGGGATTCGCACAGATACGCAGTATTTT
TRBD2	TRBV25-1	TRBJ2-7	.	CASRGRGEGPEQYF	TGTGCCAGCAGGGGACGGGGGGAGGGTCCCGAGCAGTACTTC
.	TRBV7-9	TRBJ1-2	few	CASSGRQVLVDGYTF	TGTGCCAGCAGCGGGCGACAGGTTCTCGTGGATGGCTACACCTTC
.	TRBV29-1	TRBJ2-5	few	CSVARGRVTQYF	TGCAGCGTTGCGCGGGGCAGAGTGACCCAGTACTTC
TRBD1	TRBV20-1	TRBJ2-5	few	CSARDSGTGLGTQYF	TGCAGTGCTAGAGATTCCGGGACAGGGTTGGGGACCCAGTACTTC
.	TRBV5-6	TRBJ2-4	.	CASSFRTAAKNIQYF	TGTGCCAGCAGCTTTCGGACAGCAGCCAAAAACATTCAGTACTTC
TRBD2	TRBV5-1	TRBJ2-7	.	CASSFGTSGEQYF	TGCGCCAGCAGCTTCGGGACTAGCGGCGAGCAGTACTTC
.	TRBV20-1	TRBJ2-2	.	CSARDMGRDTGELFF	TGCAGTGCTCGAGACATGGGCAGGGACACCGGGGAGCTGTTTTTT
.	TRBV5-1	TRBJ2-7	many	CASSLDGSYEQYF	TGCGCCAGCAGCTTGGACGGGTCCTACGAGCAGTACTTC
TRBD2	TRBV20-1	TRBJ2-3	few	CSARDYGGAGRDTQYF	TGCAGTGCTAGAGATTACGGGGGGGCGGGCAGAGATACGCAGTATTTT
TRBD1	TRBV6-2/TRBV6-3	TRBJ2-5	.	CASNLQGRETQYF	TGTGCCAGCAACCTACAGGGGCGAGAGACCCAGTACTTC
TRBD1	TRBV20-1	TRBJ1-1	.	CSARGYRGLTTEAFF	TGCAGTGCTAGAGGTTACAGGGGGCTGACCACTGAAGCTTTCTTT
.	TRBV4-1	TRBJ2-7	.	CASSQGLRAGKYNEQYF	TGCGCCAGCAGCCAAGGGTTAAGGGCAGGGAAATACAATGAGCAGTACTTC
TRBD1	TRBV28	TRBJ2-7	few	CASSRGTGIYEQYF	TGTGCCAGCAGTCGCGGGACAGGGATCTACGAGCAGTACTTC
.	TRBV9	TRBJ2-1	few	CASSLPRDGANNEQFF	TGTGCCAGCAGCCTCCCCCGAGACGGAGCCAACAATGAGCAGTTCTTC
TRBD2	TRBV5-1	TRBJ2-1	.	CASSSRWGGGLSDNEQFF	TGCGCCAGCAGCTCCCGATGGGGCGGGGGGCTCTCCGACAATGAGCAGTTCTTC
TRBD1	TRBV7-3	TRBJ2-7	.	CASSKDRVEEQYF	TGTGCCAGCAGCAAAGACAGGGTGGAGGAGCAGTACTTC
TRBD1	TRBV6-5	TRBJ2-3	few	CASSYSTGGVDTQYF	TGTGCCAGCAGTTACTCGACAGGGGGCGTGGATACGCAGTATTTT
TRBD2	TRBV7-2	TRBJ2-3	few	CASSLGTSGGSDTQYF	TGTGCCAGCAGCTTAGGGACTAGCGGGGGGTCAGATACGCAGTATTTT
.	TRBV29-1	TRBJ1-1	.	CSFLGYTEAFF	TGCAGCTTCCTAGGGTACACTGAAGCTTTCTTT
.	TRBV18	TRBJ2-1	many	CASSLGQSSYNEQFF	TGTGCCAGCTCTCTAGGACAGAGCTCCTACAATGAGCAGTTCTTC
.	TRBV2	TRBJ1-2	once	CASSSGVDGYTF	TGTGCCAGCAGTTCAGGGGTGGATGGCTACACCTTC
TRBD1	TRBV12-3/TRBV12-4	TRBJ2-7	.	CASRLTGAYEQYF	TGTGCCAGCAGGTTGACAGGGGCCTACGAGCAGTACTTC
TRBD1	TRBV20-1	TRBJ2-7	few	CSASTGTGVRYEQYF	TGCAGTGCTTCTACCGGGACAGGGGTTCGCTACGAGCAGTACTTC
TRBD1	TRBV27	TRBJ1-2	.	CASSPGTGVGIYGYTF	TGTGCCAGCAGTCCGGGGACAGGAGTCGGCATCTATGGCTACACCTTC
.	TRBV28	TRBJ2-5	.	CASSLWSGLRETQYF	TGTGCCAGCAGTTTATGGTCCGGCCTGAGAGAGACCCAGTACTTC
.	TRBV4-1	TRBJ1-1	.	CASTSGGAEAFF	TGCGCCAGCACCTCCGGCGGGGCTGAAGCTTTCTTT
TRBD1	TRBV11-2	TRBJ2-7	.	CASSLVQVGQGAGEQYF	TGTGCCAGCAGCTTAGTTCAAGTCGGACAGGGGGCAGGCGAGCAGTACTTC
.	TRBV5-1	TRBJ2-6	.	CASSLSGLRGSGANVLTF	TGCGCCAGCAGCTTGTCTGGTCTCCGAGGCTCTGGGGCCAACGTCCTGACTTTC
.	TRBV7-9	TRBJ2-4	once	CASSLDGIAKNIQYF	TGTGCCAGCAGCTTAGACGGGATAGCCAAAAACATTCAGTACTTC
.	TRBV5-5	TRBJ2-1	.	CASSLLQVSYNEQFF	TGTGCCAGCAGCTTATTACAGGTCTCCTACAATGAGCAGTTCTTC
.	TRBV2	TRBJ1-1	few	CASSLELPEAFF	TGTGCCAGCAGCCTCGAACTCCCTGAAGCTTTCTTT
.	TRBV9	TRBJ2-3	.	CASSVQGGADTQYF	TGTGCCAGCAGCGTACAGGGCGGGGCAGATACGCAGTATTTT
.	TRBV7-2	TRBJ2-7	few	CASSLQDSAHEQYF	TGTGCCAGCAGCTTGCAGGACTCGGCACACGAGCAGTACTTC
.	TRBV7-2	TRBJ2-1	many	CASSLAASYNEQFF	TGTGCCAGCAGCTTAGCGGCCAGCTACAATGAGCAGTTCTTC
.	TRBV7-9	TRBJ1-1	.	CASSSEAPEAFF	TGTGCCAGCAGCTCTGAGGCGCCTGAAGCTTTCTTT
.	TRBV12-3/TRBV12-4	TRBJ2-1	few	CASSPDVPSNEQFF	TGTGCCAGCAGTCCGGACGTGCCCTCCAATGAGCAGTTCTTC
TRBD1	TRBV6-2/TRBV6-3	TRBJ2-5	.	CASTREQGATETQYF	TGTGCCAGCACCCGGGAACAGGGGGCAACAGAGACCCAGTACTTC
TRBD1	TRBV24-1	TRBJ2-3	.	CATSDRMGQDLDTQYF	TGTGCCACCAGTGACCGGATGGGACAGGACTTAGATACGCAGTATTTT
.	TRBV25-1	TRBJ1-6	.	CASSAGGFYNSPLHF	TGTGCCAGCAGTGCGGGAGGCTTCTATAATTCACCCCTCCACTTT